Listed below are T cell receptor beta chains from one sample, sequenced in a study of T cells after yellow fever vaccination. TCRdb reprocessed the 5' RACE reads with MiXCR, giving one entry per CDR3 protein. The table includes some 320,000 distinct CDR3 sequences, roughly 4% detected once. The specimen comprised PBMCs, sampled 5 days after the yellow fever booster vaccination. These receptors came from a man younger than 30 who received the YFV17D yellow fever vaccine. The CDR3 runs from the conserved cysteine through the conserved F or W. The D gene is left open where the match is weak. Size is stated for part of the rows, as once, few or many counts, or as a class when the clone is expanded.

abundance	v_gene	j_gene	d_gene	CDR3aa	CDR3nt
once	TRBV12-3/TRBV12-4	TRBJ2-6	TRBD1	CASKGQGASGANVLTF	TGTGCCAGCAAGGGACAGGGGGCATCTGGGGCCAACGTCCTGACTTTC
-	TRBV7-2	TRBJ2-1	-	CASSLGGPTYNEQFF	TGTGCCAGCAGCTTAGGGGGACCGACCTACAATGAGCAGTTCTTC
many	TRBV5-1	TRBJ1-1	-	CASSQNRASTEAFF	TGCGCCAGCAGCCAAAACAGGGCGAGCACTGAAGCTTTCTTT
-	TRBV12-3/TRBV12-4	TRBJ1-5	-	CASSFGQYQPQHF	TGTGCCAGCAGTTTTGGGCAGTATCAGCCCCAGCATTTT
few	TRBV3-1	TRBJ1-5	TRBD1	CASSQAGQGAFGQPQHF	TGTGCCAGCAGCCAGGCGGGACAGGGGGCGTTTGGTCAGCCCCAGCATTTT
many	TRBV11-2	TRBJ1-1	-	CASSPVFEGAFF	TGTGCCAGCAGCCCCGTTTTCGAGGGAGCTTTCTTT
many	TRBV4-3	TRBJ2-6	-	CASSQDQKGPSGANVLTF	TGCGCCAGCAGCCAAGATCAGAAGGGACCCTCTGGGGCCAACGTCCTGACTTTC
many	TRBV2	TRBJ1-2	-	CASSEHGANYGYTF	TGTGCCAGCAGTGAACACGGAGCTAACTATGGCTACACCTTC
-	TRBV4-3	TRBJ2-4	TRBD1	CASSQAPTGADIQYF	TGCGCCAGCAGCCAAGCCCCGACAGGGGCGGACATTCAGTACTTC
-	TRBV24-1	TRBJ1-1	-	CATTDLRDENTEAFF	TGTGCCACCACCGACCTCCGGGACGAGAACACTGAAGCTTTCTTT
many	TRBV5-1	TRBJ2-7	TRBD1	CASSSYGTGGYEQYF	TGCGCCAGCAGCTCATATGGGACAGGGGGCTACGAGCAGTACTTC